Included here is one T cell receptor beta chain sequence, with context. The junction and the germline gene differ at one end; a read error may be behind it. It was genomic DNA that served as the template for profiling TCR beta VDJ and CDR3. MiXCR, run by TCRdb on the reads, gives a single entry per CDR3 protein. The sample consists of about 150,000 distinct CDR3 sequences, 48% of them appearing once. Patients picked for sequencing had shown CD8+CD57+ cell expansion detected by flow cytometry. The CDR3 is 14 residues long. The source of the sample is a study of CD8+CD57+ T cells in acquired aplastic anemia.

The sequence was obtained from a human donor with aplastic anemia. J is TRBJ1-6 and V is TRBV12-3 or TRBV12-4; 7 nucleotides line up with TRBD1. What was sequenced was sorted CD4+, CD8+, or CD8+CD57+ T cells (not recorded which) from PBMCs. The CDR3 protein is CAISEGQGDSPLHF. The CDR3 DNA follows: TGTGCCATCAGTGAGGGGCAGGGGGATTCACCCCTCCACTTT.